This TCR beta chain derives from a study of PD-L1 blockade in urothelial cancer. Overall study: Of around 31 patients, some 25 were males with bladder-origin urothelial cancer.

Time point here: peripheral blood 6 weeks after treatment start. Trimming removed 5 bases from V and 1 base from J; junction bases left unmatched: 13. Germline loops: CDR1 SGHTA, CDR2 FQGTGA. The CDR3 consists of 19 residues. Every PCR got spiked synthetic TCR analog templates. Clones were read by immunoSEQ multiplex PCR, and TCRdb kept only the in-frame ones, dropping some. The sample includes 95,000 to 130,000 clones, 80% to 90% of them seen just once. Sequencing used PBMCs, obtained around atezolizumab (anti-PD-L1) treatment. The chain uses TRBV7-3 and TRBJ2-1; 11 bases are a match to TRBD2. This TCR derives from a man in his sixties with urothelial cancer. CDR3 residues: CASSPGGLAVPGSYNEQFF. CDR3 in DNA: TGTGCCAGCAGCCCGGGGGGACTAGCGGTTCCGGGTTCCTACAATGAGCAGTTCTTC. Full variable domain (rest looked up from reference TRBV7-3 and TRBJ2-1): GAGVSQTPSNKVTEKGKYVELRCDPISGHTALYWYRQSLGQGPEFLIYFQGTGAADDSGLPNDRFFAVRPEGSVSTLKIQRTERGDSAVYLCASSPGGLAVPGSYNEQFFGPGTRLTVL.